One sample yielded the 8 T cell receptor beta chains listed below, sequenced in a study of blood T cell repertoires in COVID-19. TCRdb's copy holds only in-frame clones and misses some; the assay was immunoSEQ multiplex PCR. The data show some 260,000 clones, around 84% seen once. The sample comprised PBMCs or T cells enriched from blood (not recorded which). These receptors were collected from a man aged 30 to 39 with acute COVID-19.

The rearrangement joins TRBV19 to TRBJ2-1; 9 bases agree with TRBD1. The CDR3 has 14 amino acids. Germline CDR1 LNHDA, CDR2 SQIVND (reference sequence). The junction had 10 bases not matched to a gene; V was cut back by 7 bases and J by 9 bases. CDR3 region: CASTGTGSWGEQFF. CDR3 in DNA: TGTGCCAGTACTGGGACAGGGTCTTGGGGTGAGCAGTTCTTC.

The chain employs TRBV7-9 and TRBJ2-7; 7 positions match TRBD1. After removal of 5 bases from V and 5 bases from J, the junction contained 6 bases not matched to a gene. This CDR3 has 13 amino acids. CDR1 is SEHNR and CDR2 is FQNEAQ in the germline V gene (reference sequence). The CDR3 nucleotides are TGTGCCAGCAGCCATACAGGGGCCCACGAGCAGTACGTC. As protein: CASSHTGAHEQYV.

This chain links TRBV18 with TRBJ2-5, with D possibly TRBD2 on 6 matching bases. CDR3 length equals 14 residues. CDR1 KGHSH and CDR2 LQKENI come from the germline V gene. The ends were cut back, 8 bases at V and 4 bases at J, with 17 bases in the middle. CDR3 in DNA: TGTGCCAGCGTTCGGGACCGGGGAGGAGAGACCCAGTACTTC. It encodes CASVRDRGGETQYF.

The chain combines TRBV18 with TRBJ1-2; the D is unclear. Germline loops: CDR1 KGHSH, CDR2 LQKENI. CDR3 length equals 15 residues. The germline V and J ends were trimmed by 0 bases and 2 bases, with 10 bases remaining between them. The CDR3 reads CASSPPYIYNYGYTF. DNA of the CDR3: TGTGCCAGCTCACCACCGTACATTTACAACTATGGCTACACCTTC. The variable domain in full, with the rest retrieved from reference TRBV18 and TRBJ1-2, is NAGVMQNPRHLVRRRGQEARLRCSPMKGHSHVYWYRQLPEEGLKFMVYLQKENIIDESGMPKERFSAEFPKEGPSILRIQQVVRGDSAAYFCASSPPYIYNYGYTFGSGTRLTVV.

The CDR3 is CASSYRSSGANVLTF. CDR3 bases: TGTGCCAGCAGTTACAGGAGCTCTGGGGCCAACGTCCTGACTTTC. The chain has TRBV6-2 or TRBV6-3 and TRBJ2-6; D is uncertain. With 2 bases removed from V and 0 bases from J, the gap between germline ends came to 5 bases. The CDR3 totals 15 residues. The germline gives CDR1 MNHEY, CDR2 SVGEGT.

This clone appeared once. The germline gene is not matched at one end of the junction; a read error may be the cause. The chain employs TRBV5-1 and TRBJ1-5; no clear D. The CDR3 has 15 amino acids. Germline V gives CDR1 SGHRS, CDR2 YFSETQ. The CDR3 DNA is TGTGCCAGCAGCTTTTCGGGTTTCGACAATCAGCCCCAGCATTTT. Amino acid sequence: CASSFSGFDNQPQHF.

The chain joins TRBV5-1 to TRBJ1-2, with TRBD1 matching over 9 bases. This CDR3 contains 14 residues. CDR1 and CDR2 (germline): SGHRS, YFSETQ. V shed 1 base and J 6 bases; nucleotides not matched to a gene: 4. The DNA of the CDR3 is TGCGCCAGCAGCTTGAAGGGACAGGGAGATGGCTACACCTTC. Translating it yields CASSLKGQGDGYTF. Drawing the rest from reference TRBV5-1 and TRBJ1-2, the complete variable domain is KAGVTQTPRYLIKTRGQQVTLSCSPISGHRSVSWYQQTPGQGLQFLFEYFSETQRNKGNFPGRFSGRQFSNSRSEMNVSTLELGDSALYLCASSLKGQGDGYTFGSGTRLTVV.

This clone was seen just once. This chain joins TRBV10-3 and TRBJ2-3, with 11 nucleotides matching TRBD2. The V and J ends lost 2 bases and 1 base, in that order; junction bases with no gene match: 5. Germline-derived CDR1 and CDR2 are ENHRY and SYGVKD. The CDR3 sequence is 17 residues long. The CDR3: CAISEPTTSGGTDTQYF. CDR3 DNA sequence: TGTGCCATCAGTGAGCCGACGACTAGCGGGGGCACAGATACGCAGTATTTT.